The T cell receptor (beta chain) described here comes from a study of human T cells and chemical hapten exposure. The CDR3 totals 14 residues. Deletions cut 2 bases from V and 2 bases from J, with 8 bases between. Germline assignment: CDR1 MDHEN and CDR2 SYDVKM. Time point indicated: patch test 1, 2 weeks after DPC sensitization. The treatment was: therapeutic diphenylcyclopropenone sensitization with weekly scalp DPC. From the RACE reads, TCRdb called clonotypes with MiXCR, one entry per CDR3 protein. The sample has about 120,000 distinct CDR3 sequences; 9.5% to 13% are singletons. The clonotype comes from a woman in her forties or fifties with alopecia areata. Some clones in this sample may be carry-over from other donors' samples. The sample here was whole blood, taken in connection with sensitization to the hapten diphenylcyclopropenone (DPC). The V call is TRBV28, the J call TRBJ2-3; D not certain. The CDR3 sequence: CASSLPPPTDTQYF. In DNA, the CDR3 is TGTGCCAGCAGTTTACCTCCCCCCACAGATACGCAGTATTTT. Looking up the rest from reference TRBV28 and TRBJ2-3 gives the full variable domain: DVKVTQSSRYLVKRTGEKVFLECVQDMDHENMFWYRQDPGLGLRLIYFSYDVKMKEKGDIPEGYSVSREKKERFSLILESASTNQTSMYLCASSLPPPTDTQYFGPGTRLTVL.